Reported below is one T cell receptor beta chain. CDR3 length: 16 residues. Germline CDR1 is KGHDR and CDR2 is SFDVKD. This entry comes from a study of T cells expressing NK-cell markers. Study as a whole: Out of eight donors sequenced, seven tested HCMV-seropositive and the remaining one seronegative.

TCRdb reprocessed the 5' RACE reads and stores each CDR3 protein as one record, lacking DNA. The sample holds roughly 450,000 distinct CDR3 sequences. The genes are TRBV24-1 and TRBJ2-5; the TCRdb D gene call, TRBD2, has no DNA to confirm it. The TCR originated in a woman aged 45-65 years in good health. Sequences were obtained from blood T cells: a sorted CD56 or NKG2C T cell subset, CD4+ or CD8+ T cells, or bulk PBMC T cells (not recorded which). CDR3 region: CATGRLAGGWEETQYF.